This T cell receptor (beta chain) is from a study of glioma-infiltrating T cells after dendritic cell vaccination. About the study: Between about 2002 and 2013, patients got autologous tumor lysate-pulsed dendritic cell vaccines. Three intradermal dendritic cell vaccine injections were given every two weeks. Study outcomes and limitations: Longer survival after dendritic cell vaccination followed higher pretreatment TIL content.

Sequenced by immunoSEQ multiplex PCR; TCRdb stores in-frame clones only, minus some. The sample includes roughly 90,000 clones, more than 75% of them seen just once. As regards this clone: No antigen is known for it.

The CDR3 consists of 14 residues. The germline V gene has CDR1 LNHDA and CDR2 SQIVND (reference sequence). Deletions cut 3 bases from V and 3 bases from J, with 10 bases between. The material sequenced was blood, taken before dendritic cell vaccination. V and J are TRBV19 and TRBJ2-3, with D possibly being TRBD2 (5 bases). The sequence came from a human donor with glioblastoma. The DNA for the CDR3 is TGTGCCAGTAGTATCTTTAGCGAGACAGATACGCAGTATTTT. Its protein product is CASSIFSETDTQYF.